The present T cell receptor beta chain was sequenced within a study of T cell changes during pregnancy in multiple sclerosis. The table came from immunoSEQ multiplex PCR; TCRdb's copy has only in-frame clones and leaves some out. The sample contains about 30,000 clones, 90% to 95% of which appear only once. J gave up 6 bases and V 2 bases, and 2 bases lay outside the gene matches. This CDR3 contains 14 residues. Germline V CDR1 and CDR2: SGHDT, YYEEEE. This TCR was recovered from a female donor with multiple sclerosis, enrolled in a pregnancy study. The chain carries TRBV5-6 and TRBJ1-4, with 9 bases that match TRBD1. The material sequenced was CD8+ T cells from peripheral blood mononuclear cells, taken before pregnancy. The CDR3, as DNA: TGTGCCAGCAGCTTACAGGGGGCCGATGAAAAACTGTTTTTT. Translated: CASSLQGADEKLFF.